These 20 T cell receptor beta chains came from one sample sequenced in a study of blood T cell repertoires in COVID-19 (TCRdb year 2020). Receptor amplification or capture employed the immunoSEQ multiplex PCR assay. As stored in TCRdb, this immuneACCESS dataset retains in-frame rearrangements with V and J assigned. A fraction of the clones does not appear; measured against another copy, unresolved V genes explain less than half of the discrepancy, and the remainder lacks a known reason. The sample profile shows around 430,000 clones; around 88% of them were found once. The ten top clones hold over 9.5% of the sample. The sequenced sample consisted of peripheral blood. These receptor sequences come from a woman between 45 and 60 years old with COVID-19, enrolled during active disease.

CDR3 nucleotides: TGTGCCAGCAATGGGGGGATTCAGCCCCAGCATTTT. It yields the protein CASNGGIQPQHF. The V call is TRBV28, the J call TRBJ1-5; D is possibly TRBD1 (5 bases). V gave up 7 bases and J gave up 6 bases, with 10 bases separating them. The germline gives CDR1 MDHEN, CDR2 SYDVKM. The CDR3 has 12 amino acids.

The V and J genes are TRBV5-8 and TRBJ1-2, with 7 bases identical to TRBD1. CDR3 length equals 15 residues. In germline, CDR1 is SGHTS, CDR2 YDEGEE. The trim removed 4 bases at V and 1 base at J, leaving 7 bases unmatched. The CDR3 loop reads CASSPIRQGNYGYTF. The DNA for the CDR3 is TGTGCCAGCAGCCCAATCCGACAGGGTAACTATGGCTACACCTTC.

The CDR3 protein is CATSGGGLAGSYTDTQYF. The CDR3 nucleotides read TGTGCCACCAGTGGGGGAGGACTAGCGGGGTCTTACACAGATACGCAGTATTTT. This sequence joins TRBV24-1 and TRBJ2-3; the match to TRBD2 covers 12 bases. The junction had 10 bases not matched to a gene; V was cut back by 5 bases and J by 2 bases. The CDR3 extends over 18 amino acids. Germline CDR1 reads KGHDR; CDR2 reads SFDVKD.

The chain combines TRBV7-9 with TRBJ1-3, with D unclear. The CDR3 length is 15 residues. The germline V and J ends were trimmed by 5 bases and 0 bases, with 11 bases remaining between them. Germline-derived CDR1 and CDR2 are SEHNR and FQNEAQ (reference sequence). The CDR3 region is CASSKRQTSGNTIYF. In nucleotides, the CDR3 is TGTGCCAGCAGCAAGAGGCAGACCTCTGGAAACACCATATATTTT.

This chain connects TRBV19 to TRBJ1-5; D is perhaps TRBD1 (6 bases). The CDR3 is made up of 16 amino acids. Trimming removed 8 bases from V and 2 bases from J, with 19 bases in between. The germline CDR1 and CDR2 sequences are LNHDA and SQIVND (reference sequence). DNA for the CDR3: TGTGCCAGTGGGATGGGGGACACAGGAGGCAATCAGCCCCAGCATTTT. It specifies CASGMGDTGGNQPQHF. The full variable domain, its missing parts supplied by reference TRBV19 and TRBJ1-5, is DGGITQSPKYLFRKEGQNVTLSCEQNLNHDAMYWYRQDPGQGLRLIYYSQIVNDFQKGDIAEGYSVSREKKESFPLTVTSAQKNPTAFYLCASGMGDTGGNQPQHFGDGTRLSIL.

The V gene is TRBV5-1, the J gene TRBJ1-1; TRBD1 is a possible D gene (5 bases). Trimming took off 1 base at V and 8 bases at J, with 9 bases between the two ends. Germline V lookup: CDR1 SGHRS, CDR2 YFSETQ. CDR3 size: 12 residues. CDR3 nucleotides: TGCGCCAGCAGCTTGCGTGCAGGGGAAGCTTTCTTT. Its translation is CASSLRAGEAFF.

This chain connects TRBV11-2 to TRBJ2-7, with D possibly being TRBD1 (5 bases). This CDR3 is 13 amino acids long. Germline loops: CDR1 SGHAT, CDR2 FQNNGV. V lost 6 bases and J lost 4, with 13 bases in between. DNA for the CDR3: TGTGCCAGCAGTTTTTCAAGGGGTTACGAGCAGTACTTC. This translates into CASSFSRGYEQYF.

CDR3 DNA sequence: TGTGCCAGTAGTACAAGGGGCTGGACAGATACGCAGTATTTT. Its translation: CASSTRGWTDTQYF. V usage is TRBV19 and J usage is TRBJ2-3, with D perhaps matching TRBD1 (5 bases). Trimming took off 4 bases at V and 3 bases at J, with 11 bases between the two ends. The CDR3 runs 14 residues. Germline lookup yields CDR1 LNHDA and CDR2 SQIVND (reference sequence).

The genes are TRBV7-3 and TRBJ2-3, with 10 bases fitting TRBD1. Germline CDR1 SGHTA, CDR2 FQGTGA. Trimming removed 6 bases from V and 1 base from J; junction bases left unmatched: 10. The CDR3 sequence is 17 residues long. In nucleotides, the CDR3 is TGTGCCAGCAGTCAAACGACAGGGGGCGTTGGCACAGATACGCAGTATTTT. The encoded protein is CASSQTTGGVGTDTQYF.

This clone came up once. V gene TRBV30 combines with J gene TRBJ2-2; D remains unclear. The V end was cut by 2 bases, the J end by 6 bases, with 13 bases between. The CDR3 spans 14 residues. Germline CDR1 GTSNPN, CDR2 SVGIG (reference sequence). CDR3 sequence (DNA): TGTGCCTGGAGTCCCTCGAGCTTCGCCGGGGAGCTGTTTTTT. Translation: CAWSPSSFAGELFF.

The chain links TRBV6-1 to TRBJ2-7, with 7 positions matching TRBD1. CDR1 is MNHNS, CDR2 SASEGT, per germline. V lost 1 base, J lost 3 bases, and 3 bases stayed unmatched. The CDR3 spans 14 residues. For the CDR3, the DNA is TGTGCCAGCAGTGAAGTTCCAGGGGGCTACGAGCAGTACTTC. This sequence encodes CASSEVPGGYEQYF.

This sequence joins TRBV6-1 and TRBJ2-1; the match to TRBD1 covers 8 bases. CDR1 is MNHNS, CDR2 SASEGT, per germline. The CDR3 is 15 residues long. V lost 2 bases and J lost 6; bases outside the gene matches: 6. The CDR3 region has the DNA TGTGCCAGCAGTGAATTACAGGGGGAACTCAATGAGCAGTTCTTC. Protein product: CASSELQGELNEQFF.

The rearrangement uses TRBV5-4 and TRBJ2-5, with a tentative D call TRBD2 (6 bases). CDR1 SGHNT and CDR2 YYREEE come from the germline V gene (reference sequence). The V end lost 1 base, the J end lost 2 bases, and 9 bases lay between the germline ends. This CDR3 has 14 amino acids. CDR3 nucleotides: TGTGCCAGCAGCTTGTACGGGGGTCAAGAGACCCAGTACTTC. Protein sequence: CASSLYGGQETQYF.

The chain joins TRBV5-6 to TRBJ2-7; D might be TRBD1 (6 bases). V lost 7 bases and J 6 bases, leaving 14 bases between the germline ends. The CDR3 totals 12 residues. CDR1 and CDR2 (germline): SGHDT, YYEEEE. The CDR3 spells CASSIPRGEQYF. CDR3 DNA: TGTGCCAGCTCCATTCCCAGGGGCGAGCAGTACTTC.

The chain has TRBV5-4 and TRBJ2-5; TRBD1 might be the D (6 bases). This CDR3 has 13 amino acids. Trimming removed 4 bases from V and 5 bases from J, with 12 bases in between. Germline CDR1 reads SGHNT; CDR2 reads YYREEE (reference sequence). The CDR3 here is CASSRDMQETQYF. CDR3 nucleotides: TGTGCCAGCAGCAGGGACATGCAGGAGACCCAGTACTTC.

V usage is TRBV30 and J usage is TRBJ1-5; D unclear. The germline gives CDR1 GTSNPN, CDR2 SVGIG (reference sequence). Trimming removed 1 base from V and 7 bases from J, with 20 bases in between. CDR3 length equals 16 residues. CDR3 bases: TGTGCCTGGAGTGGTACCTGGACGGGAGGGAAACAGCCCCAGCATTTT. Its translation is CAWSGTWTGGKQPQHF.

The genes are TRBV9 and TRBJ2-3, with 15 nucleotides matching TRBD2. The junction had 6 bases not matched to a gene; V was cut back by 3 bases and J by 4 bases. Germline CDR1 and CDR2: SGDLS and YYNGEE. This CDR3 is built from 17 residues. CDR3 residues: CASSGTSGGAGADTQYF. The CDR3 coding sequence is TGTGCCAGCAGCGGGACTAGCGGGGGGGCCGGCGCAGATACGCAGTATTTT.

The rearrangement joins TRBV2 to TRBJ1-3; the D is unclear. Germline CDR1 and CDR2: SNHLY and FYNNEI. V was cut by 3 bases and J by 0 bases, with 9 bases left in between. The CDR3 length is 15 residues. In DNA, the CDR3 is TGTGCCAGCAGTGACGCCGGACTCTCTGGAAACACCATATATTTT. Translating it yields CASSDAGLSGNTIYF.

This clone was seen a few times. J is TRBJ1-2 and V is TRBV28; 8 nucleotides align to TRBD1. After removal of 5 bases from V and 8 bases from J, the junction contained 7 bases not matched to a gene. The germline V gene has CDR1 MDHEN and CDR2 SYDVKM. The CDR3 has 13 amino acids. The CDR3 region has the DNA TGTGCCAGCAGTACAGGGGGGATACGGGGCTACACCTTC. Translation: CASSTGGIRGYTF.

The chain uses TRBV3-1 (or the pseudogene TRBV3-2) and TRBJ1-2; 7 bases are a match to TRBD1. V lost 3 bases to trimming and J lost 4 bases; unmatched junction nucleotides: 8. Per the germline V gene, CDR1 is LGHDT and CDR2 is YNNKEL (reference sequence). There are 15 residues in the CDR3. CDR3 nucleotides: TGTGCCAGCAGCCACATGGGGACAGCCACCTATGGCTACACCTTC. Its translation is CASSHMGTATYGYTF.